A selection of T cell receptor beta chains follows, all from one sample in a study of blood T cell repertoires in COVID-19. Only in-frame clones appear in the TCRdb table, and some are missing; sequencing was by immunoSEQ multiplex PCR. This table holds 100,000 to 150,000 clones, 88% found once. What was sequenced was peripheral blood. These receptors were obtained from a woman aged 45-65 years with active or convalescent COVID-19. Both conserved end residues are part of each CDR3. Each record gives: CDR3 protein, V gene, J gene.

CDR3aa: CASSYPTGNNEQFF; v_gene: TRBV6-2/TRBV6-3; j_gene: TRBJ2-1
CDR3aa: CASKQGSTDTQYF; v_gene: TRBV5-6; j_gene: TRBJ2-3
CDR3aa: CATHRDSNQPQHF; v_gene: TRBV10-3; j_gene: TRBJ1-5
CDR3aa: CASSGKVGYEQYF; v_gene: TRBV19; j_gene: TRBJ2-7
CDR3aa: CASSLDKQGNTEAFF; v_gene: TRBV5-5; j_gene: TRBJ1-1
CDR3aa: CASSGGTGGVHEQYF; v_gene: TRBV9; j_gene: TRBJ2-7
CDR3aa: CASSSWDRGGTDTQYF; v_gene: TRBV5-5; j_gene: TRBJ2-3
CDR3aa: CAWSVLAGVDTGELFF; v_gene: TRBV30; j_gene: TRBJ2-2
CDR3aa: CASSDWQRYGYTF; v_gene: TRBV2; j_gene: TRBJ1-2
CDR3aa: CASSLAENTDTQYF; v_gene: TRBV7-3; j_gene: TRBJ2-3
CDR3aa: CASSQGLAGAGELFF; v_gene: TRBV18; j_gene: TRBJ2-2
CDR3aa: CASNHLRGYGETQYF; v_gene: TRBV28; j_gene: TRBJ2-5
CDR3aa: CASSPRLGTSIVTGELFF; v_gene: TRBV7-6; j_gene: TRBJ2-2
CDR3aa: CASSGLRETQYF; v_gene: TRBV19; j_gene: TRBJ2-5
CDR3aa: CASSQVGGRERSTDTQYF; v_gene: TRBV4-2; j_gene: TRBJ2-3
CDR3aa: CASSWGTGSQDEQFF; v_gene: TRBV19; j_gene: TRBJ2-1
CDR3aa: CSVSGTESDNYGYTF; v_gene: TRBV29-1; j_gene: TRBJ1-2
CDR3aa: CASSLGETSGRYDTQYF; v_gene: TRBV13; j_gene: TRBJ2-3
CDR3aa: CASSKTGAGQPQHF; v_gene: TRBV19; j_gene: TRBJ1-5
CDR3aa: CASSWDRNTEAFF; v_gene: TRBV21-1; j_gene: TRBJ1-1
CDR3aa: CAISPGTGRETQYF; v_gene: TRBV10-3; j_gene: TRBJ2-5
CDR3aa: CAWDPTSGRVHEQFF; v_gene: TRBV30; j_gene: TRBJ2-1
CDR3aa: CASSFLFLNTEAFF; v_gene: TRBV28; j_gene: TRBJ1-1
CDR3aa: CASSLEPGGTEAFF; v_gene: TRBV5-1; j_gene: TRBJ1-1
CDR3aa: CASSTGQIITDTQYF; v_gene: TRBV19; j_gene: TRBJ2-3
CDR3aa: CASSAQTSGRAVAKNIQYF; v_gene: TRBV5-1; j_gene: TRBJ2-4
CDR3aa: CASSKPIVFQEANYGYTF; v_gene: TRBV21-1; j_gene: TRBJ1-2
CDR3aa: CASSLGSGLLQETQYF; v_gene: TRBV5-1; j_gene: TRBJ2-5
CDR3aa: CASRREGARTDTQYF; v_gene: TRBV28; j_gene: TRBJ2-3